The 25 T cell receptor beta chains below all came from one sample that was sequenced in a study of T cell repertoires in cytomegalovirus infection. One entry per CDR3 protein, called by TCRdb with MiXCR from the reads. The profile covers about 260,000 distinct CDR3 sequences, with about an eighth appearing a single time and 8.5% to 9% taken by the ten largest. The sequenced sample consisted of PBMCs. The receptor set was obtained from a human donor in good health (CMV status not recorded). Some clones in this sample may be carry-over from other donors' samples.

V is TRBV7-9 and J is TRBJ2-2; a weak D match, TRBD2 (6 bases). This CDR3 is 14 amino acids long. Trimming left V 6 bases short and J 5 bases short, with 13 bases between. The germline V gene encodes CDR1 SEHNR and CDR2 FQNEAQ (reference sequence). The CDR3 region has the DNA TGTGCCAGCAGATACCAGGGAGGAACCGGGGAGCTGTTTTTT. The encoded protein is CASRYQGGTGELFF.

This clonotype was observed at least ten times. This rearrangement joins TRBV6-5 to TRBJ2-7; D is possibly TRBD1 (6 bases). The CDR3 has 15 amino acids. From germline, CDR1 is MNHEY and CDR2 SVGAGI. Trimming pared 4 bases from V and 5 bases from J, leaving 18 bases between. Here the CDR3 reads CASSFQQGTADEQYF. CDR3 nucleotide sequence: TGTGCCAGCAGTTTCCAACAGGGTACTGCCGACGAGCAGTACTTC.

In its sample, this clonotype was seen a few times. The genes are TRBV2 and TRBJ2-3; 8 bases map to TRBD2. Germline lookup yields CDR1 SNHLY and CDR2 FYNNEI. The trim removed 4 bases at V and 2 bases at J, leaving 8 bases unmatched. The CDR3 has 16 residues. CDR3 protein: CASSGNSGTPTDTQYF. In DNA form, the CDR3 reads TGTGCCAGCAGTGGAAATAGCGGGACTCCCACAGATACGCAGTATTTT.

V and J are TRBV3-1 and TRBJ2-1; TRBD1 matches at 7 bases. This CDR3 has 13 residues. Germline V gives CDR1 LGHDT, CDR2 YNNKEL (reference sequence). Germline trimming cut 3 bases from V and 5 bases from J; bases unmatched to any gene: 1. Here the CDR3 DNA reads TGTGCCAGCAGCCAGGACAGGAACAATGAGCAGTTCTTC. It is translated as CASSQDRNNEQFF.

This clonotype was found many times. This chain links TRBV7-2 with TRBJ2-1; the D gene is possibly TRBD2 (5 bases). This CDR3 has 15 residues. Germline loops: CDR1 SGHTA, CDR2 FQGNSA. The V gene lost 4 bases and the J gene lost 6 bases, with 16 bases spanning the gap. CDR3 nucleotide sequence: TGTGCCAGCAGCTCGGGAAGGGTTTTTACCAATGAGCAGTTCTTC. It yields the protein CASSSGRVFTNEQFF.

This clonotype showed up many times. The chain couples TRBV12-3 or TRBV12-4 to TRBJ1-6; D uncertain. The V gene lost 0 bases and the J gene lost 7 bases, with 7 bases spanning the gap. The length of the CDR3 is 14 residues. In DNA form, the CDR3 reads TGTGCCAGCAGTTTAGCGAGGAGGAATTCACCCCTCCACTTT. As protein: CASSLARRNSPLHF.

This clonotype was counted between two and nine times. V and J are TRBV28 and TRBJ1-4; unclear D gene. Germline-derived CDR1 and CDR2 are MDHEN and SYDVKM. The CDR3 totals 13 residues. V shed 8 bases and J shed 7 bases, with 14 bases lying between them. CDR3: CASRPGYREKLFF. The CDR3 bases are TGTGCCAGCCGACCCGGGTATCGTGAAAAACTGTTTTTT.

This clonotype was observed a few times. The chain recombines TRBV2 with TRBJ2-7, with a possible D match to TRBD2 (5 bases). Trimming left V 6 bases short and J 2 bases short, with 14 bases between. This CDR3 comprises 14 residues. Germline loops: CDR1 SNHLY, CDR2 FYNNEI. The CDR3 sequence is CASSPLRGTYEQYF. CDR3 DNA sequence: TGTGCCAGCAGCCCTCTACGGGGTACCTACGAGCAGTACTTC.

This clonotype was counted a few times. The chain has TRBV5-1 and TRBJ1-5; D remains ambiguous. The germline V and J ends were trimmed by 0 bases and 0 bases, with 10 bases remaining between them. There are 16 residues in the CDR3. Germline V gene sequence: CDR1 SGHRS, CDR2 YFSETQ. The CDR3, as DNA: TGCGCCAGCAGCTTGGCAGGACTTAATAGCAATCAGCCCCAGCATTTT. As protein: CASSLAGLNSNQPQHF.

This clonotype was picked up a small number of times. This chain connects TRBV19 to TRBJ2-7, with TRBD1 identical over 7 bases. Germline V gene data show CDR1 as LNHDA and CDR2 as SQIVND (reference sequence). This CDR3 has 15 residues. Germline trimming cut 8 bases from V and 3 bases from J; bases unmatched to any gene: 13. Written as DNA, the CDR3 is TGTGCCAGTCGAGCTGACAGGGCGGGCTACTACGAGCAGTACTTC. Its translation is CASRADRAGYYEQYF.

This clonotype was observed at least ten times. CDR3 sequence: CASSVGNSPLHF. The CDR3 coding sequence is TGTGCCAGCAGTGTTGGGAACTCACCCCTCCACTTT. The chain couples TRBV25-1 to TRBJ1-6; D gene uncertain. The V gene's germline CDR1 is MGHDK and CDR2 SYGVNS. The CDR3 covers 12 residues. V lost 4 bases to trimming and J lost 10 bases, with 8 bases between them.

The gene calls are TRBV15 and TRBJ2-3; 8 bases are a match to TRBD2. The V and J ends lost 3 bases and 3 bases, in that order; junction bases with no gene match: 8. The CDR3 spans 16 residues. Looked up from germline, CDR1 is LNHNV and CDR2 is YYDKDF (reference sequence). The CDR3 coding sequence is TGTGCCACCAGCAGCGAGCGGGGGTCGGGGACAGATACGCAGTATTTT. Translation: CATSSERGSGTDTQYF.

This clonotype was counted a few times. The V and J genes are TRBV19 and TRBJ1-5, with 10 positions matching TRBD1. Germline V gene lookup returns CDR1 LNHDA and CDR2 SQIVND (reference sequence). Trimming cost V 5 bases and J 6 bases; bases outside gene matches: 7. The CDR3 loop spans 15 amino acids. CDR3 sequence: CASSPLTGGSQPQHF. In DNA, the CDR3 is TGTGCCAGTAGTCCCCTGACAGGGGGCTCTCAGCCCCAGCATTTT.

The J gene is TRBJ2-7, the V gene TRBV9, with no clear D. Trimming removed 0 bases from V and 8 bases from J, with 12 bases in between. Germline-derived CDR1 and CDR2 are SGDLS and YYNGEE. The CDR3 contains 13 residues. CDR3 residues: CASSVEGVSQQYF. As DNA, the CDR3 is TGTGCCAGCAGCGTAGAAGGAGTCTCCCAGCAGTACTTC.

The V call is TRBV20-1, the J call TRBJ2-7, with 10 bases lining up with TRBD1. The CDR3 is made up of 12 amino acids. Germline trimming cut 6 bases from V and 4 bases from J; bases unmatched to any gene: 3. From germline, CDR1 is DFQATT and CDR2 SNEGSKA (reference sequence). CDR3 in amino acids: CSAPGQGYEQYF. CDR3 sequence (DNA): TGCAGTGCCCCGGGACAGGGGTACGAGCAGTACTTC.

This clonotype was observed a handful of times. The chain recombines TRBV4-1 with TRBJ2-7; 8 bases fit TRBD1. This CDR3 contains 15 residues. After removal of 5 bases from V and 4 bases from J, the junction contained 10 bases not matched to a gene. CDR1 is MGHRA, CDR2 YSYEKL, per germline. Here the CDR3 reads CASSKSPTGVYEQYF. The CDR3, as DNA: TGCGCCAGCAGCAAGTCCCCGACAGGGGTGTACGAGCAGTACTTC.

This clonotype has at least ten counts. Written as DNA, the CDR3 is TGTGCCAGCAGCTCACGACAGGGGGGCGCCTACGAGCAGTACTTC. It translates to CASSSRQGGAYEQYF. The chain combines TRBV7-2 with TRBJ2-7, with TRBD1 matching over 9 bases. V trimming: 4 bases; J trimming: 2 bases; junction bases outside the gene matches: 6. CDR1 and CDR2 from the germline V gene are SGHTA and FQGNSA. CDR3 size: 15 residues.

The chain joins TRBV5-5 to TRBJ1-5, with D possibly matching TRBD1 (5 bases). Trimming stripped 3 bases from V and 2 bases from J, with 12 bases between. Germline lookup yields CDR1 SGHKS and CDR2 YYEKEE (reference sequence). The CDR3 has 15 amino acids. CDR3 in amino acids: CASSWGGGGNQPQHF. The DNA for the CDR3 is TGTGCCAGCAGCTGGGGGGGTGGAGGCAATCAGCCCCAGCATTTT.

There are many counts of this clonotype. DNA for the CDR3: TGTGCCAGCAGTTTTAGGACAGGGGATCGGAACACCGGGGAGCTGTTTTTT. Amino acid sequence: CASSFRTGDRNTGELFF. The rearrangement uses TRBV12-3 or TRBV12-4 and TRBJ2-2; 9 bases are a match to TRBD1. Trimming removed 3 bases from V and 1 base from J; junction bases left unmatched: 6. The CDR3 runs 17 residues.

This clonotype came up many times. The V call is TRBV7-3, the J call TRBJ2-1, with 14 bases that match TRBD2. CDR3 length equals 15 residues. J was trimmed by 9 bases and V by 5 bases; bases with no gene match: 6. Germline assignment: CDR1 SGHTA and CDR2 FQGTGA. CDR3 residues: CASSPGTSGGREQFF. The CDR3 DNA reads as TGTGCCAGCAGCCCCGGGACTAGCGGGGGCCGTGAGCAGTTCTTC.

The sample holds many counts of this clonotype. V is TRBV6-2 or TRBV6-3 and J is TRBJ2-7; no clear D gene. Germline assignment: CDR1 MNHEY and CDR2 SVGEGT. The CDR3 runs 12 residues. The ends were cut back, 2 bases at V and 2 bases at J, with 4 bases in the middle. As DNA, the CDR3 is TGTGCCAGCAGTTACGTGACCTACGAGCAGTACTTC. Encoded protein: CASSYVTYEQYF.

This CDR3 is CASSFYRPLDGYTF. CDR3 sequence (DNA): TGTGCCAGCAGCTTTTATCGGCCTTTGGATGGCTACACCTTC. V and J are TRBV13 and TRBJ1-2; no clear D. The germline V gene encodes CDR1 PRHDT and CDR2 FYEKMQ (reference sequence). The CDR3 runs 14 residues. V lost 3 bases and J 6 bases, leaving 14 bases between the germline ends.

V gene TRBV3-1 combines with J gene TRBJ1-2; TRBD1 is a possible D gene (5 bases). Germline lookup yields CDR1 LGHDT and CDR2 YNNKEL (reference sequence). The CDR3 extends over 15 amino acids. Trimming removed 1 base at V and 2 bases at J, with 11 bases between. The CDR3 nucleotides are TGTGCCAGCAGCCAAGGGTCGGAGGGGAACTATGGCTACACCTTC. Its translation is CASSQGSEGNYGYTF. Full variable domain (rest looked up from reference TRBV3-1 and TRBJ1-2): DTAVSQTPKYLVTQMGNDKSIKCEQNLGHDTMYWYKQDSKKFLKIMFSYNNKELIINETVPNRFSPKSPDKAHLNLHINSLELGDSAVYFCASSQGSEGNYGYTFGSGTRLTVV.

Regarding this clonotype: The junction does not match germline at one end; this may be a read error. V usage is TRBV20-1 and J usage is TRBJ2-7, with D possibly TRBD2 on 5 matching bases. The CDR3 sequence is 12 residues long. Germline-derived CDR1 and CDR2 are DFQATT and SNEGSKA (reference sequence). The CDR3 region has the DNA TGCGGTGCTAGAGACCTAGCTAGCGAGCAGTACTTC. The encoded protein is CGARDLASEQYF.

V is TRBV5-1 and J is TRBJ2-7, with TRBD1 identical over 8 bases. This CDR3 is built from 14 residues. Germline CDR1 is SGHRS and CDR2 is YFSETQ. With 7 bases clipped from V and 3 bases from J, the junction kept 9 bases outside the gene matches. CDR3 residues: CASFVGQGGYEQYF. CDR3 nucleotide sequence: TGCGCCAGCTTCGTCGGACAGGGAGGCTACGAGCAGTACTTC.